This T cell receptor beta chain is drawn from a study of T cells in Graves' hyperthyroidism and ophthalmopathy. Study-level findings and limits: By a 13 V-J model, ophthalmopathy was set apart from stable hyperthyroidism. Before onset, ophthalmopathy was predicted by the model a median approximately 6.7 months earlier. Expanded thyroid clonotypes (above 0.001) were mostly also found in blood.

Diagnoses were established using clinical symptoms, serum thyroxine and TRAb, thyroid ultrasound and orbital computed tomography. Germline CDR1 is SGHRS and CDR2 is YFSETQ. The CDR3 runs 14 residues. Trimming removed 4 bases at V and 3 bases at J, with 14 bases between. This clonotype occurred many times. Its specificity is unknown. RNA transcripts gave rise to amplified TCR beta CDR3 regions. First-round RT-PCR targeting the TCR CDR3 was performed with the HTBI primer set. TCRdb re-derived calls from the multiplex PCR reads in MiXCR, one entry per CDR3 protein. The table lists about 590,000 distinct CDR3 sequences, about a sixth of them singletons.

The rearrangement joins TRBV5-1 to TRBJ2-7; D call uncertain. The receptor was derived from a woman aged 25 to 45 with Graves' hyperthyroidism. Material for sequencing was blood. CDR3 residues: CASSPEGSDYEQYF. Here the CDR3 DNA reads TGCGCCAGCAGCCCGGAAGGTAGTGACTACGAGCAGTACTTC. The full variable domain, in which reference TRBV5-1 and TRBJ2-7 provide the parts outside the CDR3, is KAGVTQTPRYLIKTRGQQVTLSCSPISGHRSVSWYQQTPGQGLQFLFEYFSETQRNKGNFPGRFSGRQFSNSRSEMNVSTLELGDSALYLCASSPEGSDYEQYFGPGTRLTVT.